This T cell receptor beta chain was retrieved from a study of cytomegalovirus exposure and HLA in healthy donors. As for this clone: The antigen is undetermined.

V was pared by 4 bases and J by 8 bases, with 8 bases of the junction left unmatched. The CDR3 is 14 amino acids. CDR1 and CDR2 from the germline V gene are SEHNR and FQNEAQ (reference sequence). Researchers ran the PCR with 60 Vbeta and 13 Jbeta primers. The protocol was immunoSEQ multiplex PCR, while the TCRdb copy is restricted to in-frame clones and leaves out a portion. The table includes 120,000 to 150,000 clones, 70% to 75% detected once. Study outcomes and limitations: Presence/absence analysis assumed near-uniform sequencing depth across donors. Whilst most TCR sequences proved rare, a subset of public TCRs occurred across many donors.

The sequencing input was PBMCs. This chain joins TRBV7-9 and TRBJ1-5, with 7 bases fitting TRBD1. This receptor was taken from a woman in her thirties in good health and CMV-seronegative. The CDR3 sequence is CASSWGTDGKPQHF. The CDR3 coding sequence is TGTGCCAGCAGCTGGGGGACAGATGGGAAGCCCCAGCATTTT.